The T cell receptor (beta chain) described here comes from a study of cytomegalovirus exposure and HLA in healthy donors. Findings of the study overall: The dataset shows that most TCR sequences were rare, while some public TCRs occurred in many donors. High specificity and sensitivity for cytomegalovirus status were reported for the classifier. The tendency of first-cohort TCR clusters to co-occur in the 120 or so validation repertoires was the finding of a later analysis.

CDR3 length equals 11 residues. CDR1 and CDR2 from the germline V gene are MDHEN and SYDVKM. Trimming removed 8 bases at V and 3 bases at J, with 8 bases between. Generated by immunoSEQ multiplex PCR, the TCRdb table keeps only in-frame clones and is missing some. Of about 110,000 clones detected, roughly 86% appear once; the ten largest clones hold 2% to 2.5%. While the first cohort had 500 to 700 subjects, the donors belonged to the separate validation cohort of about 120 subjects. A note on this clone: Its cognate antigen is unknown.

The TCR sequence derives from a woman aged 18-30 years in good health and CMV-seronegative. This chain connects TRBV28 to TRBJ2-7; D is ambiguous. The sample was PBMCs. The CDR3, as DNA: TGTGCCAGCGGAGTACTCTACGAGCAGTACTTC. Amino acid sequence: CASGVLYEQYF. The full variable domain, its missing parts supplied by reference TRBV28 and TRBJ2-7, is DVKVTQSSRYLVKRTGEKVFLECVQDMDHENMFWYRQDPGLGLRLIYFSYDVKMKEKGDIPEGYSVSREKKERFSLILESASTNQTSMYLCASGVLYEQYFGPGTRLTVT.